The 14 T cell receptor beta chains below come from one sample, sequenced in a study of cytomegalovirus exposure and HLA in healthy donors. 13 Jbeta primers and 60 Vbeta primers were used for the PCR. Libraries were prepared by immunoSEQ multiplex PCR; TCRdb keeps only in-frame clonotypes and omits some of them. Its listing shows around 44,000 clones. The specimen was PBMCs. These receptors came from a male donor in good health and CMV-seropositive.

This sequence joins TRBV2 and TRBJ2-1, with TRBD2 identical over 11 bases. After removal of 6 bases from V and 4 bases from J, the junction contained 2 bases not matched to a gene. The CDR3 totals 14 residues. CDR1 and CDR2 from the germline V gene are SNHLY and FYNNEI. Here the CDR3 reads CASRGTSGYNEQFF. The CDR3 DNA reads TGTGCCAGCAGAGGGACTAGCGGATACAATGAGCAGTTCTTC. The variable domain in full, with the rest retrieved from reference TRBV2 and TRBJ2-1, is EPEVTQTPSHQVTQMGQEVILRCVPISNHLYFYWYRQILGQKVEFLVSFYNNEISEKSEIFDDQFSVERPDGSNFTLKIRSTKLEDSAMYFCASRGTSGYNEQFFGPGTRLTVL.

V gene TRBV9 combines with J gene TRBJ2-2; 10 bases are shared with TRBD1. J gave up 3 bases and V 0 bases, and 2 bases lay outside the gene matches. CDR1 is SGDLS and CDR2 is YYNGEE in the germline V gene. CDR3 size: 16 residues. CDR3 nucleotides: TGTGCCAGCAGCGTAGGGGGACAGGGGCACACCGGGGAGCTGTTTTTT. Its translation: CASSVGGQGHTGELFF.

The chain couples TRBV2 to TRBJ1-5; 10 bases map to TRBD1. Germline V CDR1 and CDR2: SNHLY, FYNNEI. Unmatched junction bases numbered 9, after V lost 7 bases and J lost 6 bases. This CDR3 spans 15 amino acids. The CDR3 bases are TGTGCCAGCAACCCGGGACAGGGGTTGGGTCAGCCCCAGCATTTT. Encoded protein: CASNPGQGLGQPQHF.

V gene TRBV5-4 combines with J gene TRBJ2-1; 11 positions match TRBD1. Per germline, CDR1 SGHNT and CDR2 YYREEE (reference sequence). The CDR3 has 16 amino acids. Losses at the gene ends were 4 bases for V and 8 bases for J; bases not matched to a gene: 11. The CDR3 here is CASSPPPGQGGHEQFF. CDR3 nucleotide sequence: TGTGCCAGCAGCCCGCCTCCGGGACAGGGGGGCCATGAGCAGTTCTTC.

The chain is built from TRBV5-1 and TRBJ2-7, with TRBD1 as a possible D gene (6 bases). The V gene's germline CDR1 is SGHRS and CDR2 YFSETQ. Trimming took 3 bases from V and 5 from J, leaving 9 bases between them. This CDR3 has 12 amino acids. The CDR3 DNA sequence: TGCGCCAGCAGCTCCACAGGGCACGAGCAGTACTTC. The encoded protein is CASSSTGHEQYF.

This chain links TRBV28 with TRBJ1-3; 8 bases align to TRBD1. V lost 5 bases to trimming and J lost 4 bases; unmatched junction nucleotides: 4. The CDR3 runs to 14 residues. Germline CDR1 is MDHEN and CDR2 is SYDVKM. CDR3 nucleotide sequence: TGTGCCAGCAGTCAAAGGACAGGGGGAAACACCATATATTTT. This encodes CASSQRTGGNTIYF.

The chain joins TRBV18 to TRBJ1-1, with D possibly being TRBD1 (5 bases). The germline V gene encodes CDR1 KGHSH and CDR2 LQKENI. There are 15 residues in the CDR3. Trimming removed 0 bases from V and 1 base from J, with 9 bases in between. CDR3 residues: CASSPPPQGNTEAFF. The DNA for the CDR3 is TGTGCCAGCTCACCACCGCCCCAGGGGAACACTGAAGCTTTCTTT.

The chain recombines TRBV4-3 with TRBJ2-7; D not certain. The length of the CDR3 is 13 residues. The V gene lost 0 bases and the J gene lost 6 bases, with 9 bases spanning the gap. CDR1 is LGHNA, CDR2 YSLEER, per germline. The CDR3 DNA is TGCGCCAGCAGCCAAGATCTTTCGGGCGAGCAGTACTTC. Translation: CASSQDLSGEQYF.

The CDR3 DNA reads TGTGCCAGCAGCGTAGAGGGACATAGCTCCTACGAGCAGTACTTC. This gives the protein CASSVEGHSSYEQYF. The chain has TRBV9 and TRBJ2-7; D is possibly TRBD1 (6 bases). Trimming left V 0 bases short and J 0 bases short, with 10 bases between. This CDR3 region has 15 residues. Germline-derived CDR1 and CDR2 are SGDLS and YYNGEE.

V usage is TRBV30 and J usage is TRBJ2-7; D possibly corresponds to TRBD1 (6 bases). Trimming took 4 bases from V and 1 from J, leaving 11 bases between them. Germline loops: CDR1 GTSNPN, CDR2 SVGIG (reference sequence). This CDR3 has 13 amino acids. CDR3 residues: CAWNPGTSYEQYF. CDR3 in DNA: TGTGCCTGGAATCCTGGGACATCCTACGAGCAGTACTTC.

The gene calls are TRBV10-2 and TRBJ1-2, with D possibly TRBD1 on 6 matching bases. Trimming removed 3 bases at V and 3 bases at J, with 11 bases between. In germline, CDR1 is WSHSY, CDR2 SAAADI. The CDR3 contains 14 residues. The CDR3 coding sequence is TGCGCCAGCAGTGACAGGGGTGGCCACTATGGCTACACCTTC. Translating it yields CASSDRGGHYGYTF.

V is TRBV5-1 and J is TRBJ2-7; TRBD2 agrees at 7 bases. The CDR3 is 16 amino acids. Germline V lookup: CDR1 SGHRS, CDR2 YFSETQ. V gave up 0 bases and J gave up 4 bases; unmatched junction bases: 10. The CDR3 region is CASSLGGGGGVYEQYF. The CDR3 DNA follows: TGCGCCAGCAGCTTGGGGGGCGGCGGGGGAGTGTACGAGCAGTACTTC.

The genes are TRBV5-1 and TRBJ1-2, with a possible D match to TRBD1 (5 bases). This CDR3 is built from 15 residues. Germline V gene sequence: CDR1 SGHRS, CDR2 YFSETQ. Deletions cut 4 bases from V and 0 bases from J, with 13 bases between. CDR3 region: CASSTEPGANYGYTF. The CDR3 nucleotides are TGCGCCAGCAGCACAGAGCCGGGGGCTAACTATGGCTACACCTTC.

This rearrangement joins TRBV4-3 to TRBJ1-1; 8 bases map to TRBD1. The germline V gene has CDR1 LGHNA and CDR2 YSLEER. The CDR3 loop spans 16 amino acids. J was trimmed by 3 bases and V by 4 bases; bases with no gene match: 10. The CDR3 DNA follows: TGCGCCAGCAGCCTCGGGTTACAGGGGGGTTACACTGAAGCTTTCTTT. Protein sequence: CASSLGLQGGYTEAFF.